Sequencing of this T cell receptor beta chain was carried out in a study of prognosis after radiotherapy for stage I lung cancer. At the level of the study: Enrolled patients (around 12 men, 6 women) had a median age of roughly 77 years and an age range of roughly 50 to 85 years.

Genomic DNA provided the template from which TCR beta CDR3 was amplified by two-round multiplex PCR. Amplification during the initial PCR round employed primers specific to each TRBV and TRBJ gene. MiXCR, run by TCRdb on the multiplex PCR reads, gives a single entry per CDR3 protein. The table shows 9,500 to 13,000 distinct CDR3 sequences, with approximately 50% occurring only once. Two sampling time points were used, and six milliliters of peripheral blood were drawn at each. About this clonotype itself: A far bigger clonotype differs at one base, so this is likely a read error.

The CDR3 totals 14 residues. Germline CDR1 MNHGY, CDR2 SAAAGT. The sequence derives from a donor over 45 with non-small cell lung cancer. The chain recombines TRBV6-8 with TRBJ1-5; D is perhaps TRBD1 (5 bases). The sequenced sample was PBMCs, obtained before or after stereotactic body radiation therapy (not recorded which). For the CDR3, the DNA is TGTGCCAGCAGTTACAGGGACGGTGATCAGACCCAGCATTTT. Protein: CASSYRDGDQTQHF.